This is a list of T cell receptor beta chains from one sample in a study of cytomegalovirus exposure and HLA in healthy donors. Using immunoSEQ multiplex PCR, the repertoire was profiled, and TCRdb retains in-frame clones only, with some absent. The sample carries 110,000 or so clones, about 68% recorded once. Sequences were obtained from PBMCs. Receptors were obtained from a woman between 50 and 59 years old in good health and CMV-seropositive. Each CDR3 is given with its conserved first and last residue. D genes are given only for firm matches. Part of the rows lack a size; the others show once, few, many or a class for expanded clones.

j_gene | v_gene | abundance | d_gene | CDR3nt | CDR3aa
TRBJ1-5 | TRBV10-1 | . | . | TGCGCCACTATCCGCCCATCGATAGAGCCCCAGCATTTT | CATIRPSIEPQHF
TRBJ2-1 | TRBV7-9 | . | TRBD2 | TGTGCCAGCAGCCCAACCCTTGGACTAGCGGGAGTGTCCTACAATGAGCAGTTCTTC | CASSPTLGLAGVSYNEQFF
TRBJ2-7 | TRBV5-5 | . | . | TGTGCCAGCAGCAACAACCAGGGGCGCGAGCAGTACTTC | CASSNNQGREQYF
TRBJ2-2 | TRBV7-3 | . | TRBD2 | TGTGCCAGCAGCGGCAAGTTAGCGGGAGCGGACACCGGGGAGCTGTTTTTT | CASSGKLAGADTGELFF
TRBJ1-1 | TRBV29-1 | . | . | TGCAGCAGTACAGAGAGGAACACTGAAGCTTTCTTT | CSSTERNTEAFF
TRBJ2-1 | TRBV5-5 | . | . | TGTGCCAGCAGCCTCGCGATCCACAATGAGCAGTTCTTC | CASSLAIHNEQFF
TRBJ1-2 | TRBV5-1 | few | TRBD1 | TGCGCCAGCAGCTTGGGAGGGGGCAATGGCTACACCTTC | CASSLGGGNGYTF
TRBJ2-3 | TRBV5-6 | . | . | TGTGCCAGCAGCTTGGCCGGGCAGGGATGGGTCAGCACAGATACGCAGTATTTT | CASSLAGQGWVSTDTQYF
TRBJ2-1 | TRBV27 | . | . | TGTGCCAGCAGCTTAAGGGGGGGAGGGGGAGGGTTATACAATGAGCAGTTCTTC | CASSLRGGGGGLYNEQFF
TRBJ2-2 | TRBV5-6 | . | TRBD1 | TGTGCCAGCAGCTCGCTAGGCCAGGGGGTACGGACCGGGGAGCTGTTTTTT | CASSSLGQGVRTGELFF
TRBJ2-4 | TRBV19 | . | TRBD2 | TGTGCCAGCATGCTGGGAGGGAAAGCGGGAGTCGTTGCCTTC | CASMLGGKAGVVAF
TRBJ2-1 | TRBV19 | . | TRBD2 | TGTGCCAGTAGTCCCGGGGGTGGGAGGGTTTACAATGAGCAGTTCTTC | CASSPGGGRVYNEQFF
TRBJ1-2 | TRBV6-5 | . | TRBD1 | TGTGCCAGCACTAACGGGGACAGGGGCCTCACCTTC | CASTNGDRGLTF
TRBJ1-4 | TRBV28 | . | . | TGTGCCAGCAGGGTTGGGGGGGTCGGTGAAAAACTGTTTTTT | CASRVGGVGEKLFF
TRBJ2-7 | TRBV30 | . | . | . | CACSAGRTTGRQYF
TRBJ1-1 | TRBV19 | . | . | TGTGCCAGTAGTCTACTGACAGGATTGCCAGCTTTCTTT | CASSLLTGLPAFF
TRBJ2-5 | TRBV7-2 | few | . | TGTGCCAGCAGCCTTATGCGGACAGTACAAGAGACCCAGTACTTC | CASSLMRTVQETQYF
TRBJ1-2 | TRBV18 | . | TRBD1 | TGTGCCAGCTCACCCGGACAGGACTATGGCTACACCTTC | CASSPGQDYGYTF
TRBJ1-2 | TRBV4-2 | once | . | TGTGCCAGCAGCCAAGATATCTTTGGGGGGTATGGCTACACCTTC | CASSQDIFGGYGYTF
TRBJ2-7 | TRBV18 | few | TRBD1 | TGTGCCAGCTCACGACAGGGCTCCAACGAGCAGTACTTC | CASSRQGSNEQYF
TRBJ1-1 | TRBV11-2 | . | . | TGTGCCAGCAGCATGTCTGCAGGGGCCACTGAAGCTTTCTTT | CASSMSAGATEAFF
TRBJ2-5 | TRBV7-2 | . | . | TGTGCCAGCAGCTTAAGACAGCAAGAGACCCAGTACTTC | CASSLRQQETQYF
TRBJ2-5 | TRBV27 | . | TRBD1 | TGTGCCAGCAGTCACGGGACAGGGGTGATAGAGACCCAGTACTTC | CASSHGTGVIETQYF
TRBJ1-4 | TRBV15 | . | . | TGTGCCACCAGCAGAGATCTCCCAGGTCCTAATGAAAAACTGTTTTTT | CATSRDLPGPNEKLFF
TRBJ1-5 | TRBV15 | . | TRBD1 | TGTGCCACCAGCAGACAGGGGGGACAGCCCCAGCATTTT | CATSRQGGQPQHF
TRBJ1-5 | TRBV28 | . | TRBD1 | TGTGCCAGCAGAGAGCGACAGGGATGGGTTCAGCCCCAGCATTTT | CASRERQGWVQPQHF
TRBJ2-5 | TRBV30 | . | TRBD2 | TGTGCCTGGAGGCTAGCGGGAGTTGAGACCCAGTACTTC | CAWRLAGVETQYF
TRBJ1-1 | TRBV19 | . | . | TGTGCCAGTAGACCACGGGAGAACACTGAAGCTTTCTTT | CASRPRENTEAFF
TRBJ1-1 | TRBV27 | few | TRBD1 | TGTGCCAGCAGTTTATGGGGGACAGGGGGCTTTGAAGCTTTCTTT | CASSLWGTGGFEAFF
TRBJ2-1 | TRBV5-1 | once | TRBD1 | TGCGCCAGCAGCTTGGCCAGGACAGGGGATGGTGAGCAGTTCTTC | CASSLARTGDGEQFF
TRBJ2-5 | TRBV7-9 | . | . | TGTGCCAGCAGCTTAGTTCCAGGAAATCGGGAGACCCAGTACTTC | CASSLVPGNRETQYF
TRBJ1-1 | TRBV5-1 | . | TRBD1 | TGCGCCAGCAGCTTGGGAGGGACAGGGGGGTGGAACACTGAAGCTTTCTTT | CASSLGGTGGWNTEAFF
TRBJ2-7 | TRBV14 | . | . | TGTGCCAGCAGCCAAGGGGCAGGGTTATCCTACGAGCAGTACTTC | CASSQGAGLSYEQYF
TRBJ1-5 | TRBV19 | . | . | TGTGCCAGTAGTCTGTGGCAGGCCAATCAGCCCCAGCATTTT | CASSLWQANQPQHF
TRBJ1-2 | TRBV30 | . | . | TGTGCCTGGAGTGTAAGAAGCTCCTTAAGCTATGGCTACACCTTC | CAWSVRSSLSYGYTF
TRBJ1-2 | TRBV10-3 | . | TRBD1 | TGTGCCATCAGGCTGGGACAGGAGATTAATGGCTACACCTTC | CAIRLGQEINGYTF
TRBJ1-1 | TRBV14 | . | . | TGTGCCAGCAGCCAAGTCGGGGTTTCTGAAGCTTTCTTT | CASSQVGVSEAFF